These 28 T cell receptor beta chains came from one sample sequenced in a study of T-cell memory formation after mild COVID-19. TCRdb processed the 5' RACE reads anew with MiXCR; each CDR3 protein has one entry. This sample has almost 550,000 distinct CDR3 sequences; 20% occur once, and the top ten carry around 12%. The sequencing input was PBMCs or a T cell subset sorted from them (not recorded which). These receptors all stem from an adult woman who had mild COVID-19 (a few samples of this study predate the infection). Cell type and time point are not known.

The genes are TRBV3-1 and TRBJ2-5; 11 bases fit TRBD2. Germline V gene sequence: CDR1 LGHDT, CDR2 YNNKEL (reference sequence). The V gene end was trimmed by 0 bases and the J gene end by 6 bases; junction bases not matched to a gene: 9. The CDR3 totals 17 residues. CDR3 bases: TGTGCCAGCAGCCAAGACAGGTTACTAGCGGGGGCAAAGACCCAGTACTTC. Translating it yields CASSQDRLLAGAKTQYF.

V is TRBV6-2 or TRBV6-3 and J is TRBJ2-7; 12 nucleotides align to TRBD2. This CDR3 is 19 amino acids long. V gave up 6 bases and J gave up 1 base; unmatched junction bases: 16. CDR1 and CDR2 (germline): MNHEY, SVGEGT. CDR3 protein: CASRLYPGTSGRTSYEQYF. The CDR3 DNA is TGTGCCAGCAGACTATACCCCGGGACTAGCGGGCGGACTTCCTACGAGCAGTACTTC.

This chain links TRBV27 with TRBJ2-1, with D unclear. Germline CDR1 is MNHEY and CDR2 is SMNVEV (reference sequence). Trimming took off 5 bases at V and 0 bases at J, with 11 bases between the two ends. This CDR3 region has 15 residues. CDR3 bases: TGTGCCAGCAGTCAACAGCTACTCTCCTACAATGAGCAGTTCTTC. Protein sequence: CASSQQLLSYNEQFF.

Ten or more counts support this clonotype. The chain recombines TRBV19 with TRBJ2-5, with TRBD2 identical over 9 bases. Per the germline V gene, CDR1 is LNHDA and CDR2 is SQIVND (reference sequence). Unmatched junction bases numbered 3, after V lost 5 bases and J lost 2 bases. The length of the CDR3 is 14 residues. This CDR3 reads CASSGGRGQETQYF. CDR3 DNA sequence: TGTGCCAGTAGTGGCGGGAGGGGTCAAGAGACCCAGTACTTC.

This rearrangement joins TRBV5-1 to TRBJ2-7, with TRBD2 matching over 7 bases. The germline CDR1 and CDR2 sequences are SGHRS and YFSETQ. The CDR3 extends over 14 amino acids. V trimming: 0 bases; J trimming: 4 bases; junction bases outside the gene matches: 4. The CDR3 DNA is TGCGCCAGCAGCTTGGCCGTCGGGGGGTACGAGCAGTACTTC. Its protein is CASSLAVGGYEQYF.

CDR3 DNA: TGTGCCAGCAGTTCCTATAGCGGGACTTTGGATACGCAGTATTTT. It codes for CASSSYSGTLDTQYF. The V and J genes are TRBV6-5 and TRBJ2-3; 8 bases match TRBD2. Germline loops: CDR1 MNHEY, CDR2 SVGAGI. Trimming removed 4 bases from V and 6 bases from J; junction bases left unmatched: 9. The CDR3 contains 15 residues.

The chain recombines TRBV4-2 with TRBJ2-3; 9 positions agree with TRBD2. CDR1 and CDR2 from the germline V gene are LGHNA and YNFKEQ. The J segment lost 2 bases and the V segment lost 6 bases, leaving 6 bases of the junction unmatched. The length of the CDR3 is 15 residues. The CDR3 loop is CASSPLAGLTDTQYF. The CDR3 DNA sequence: TGTGCCAGCAGTCCCCTAGCGGGACTCACAGATACGCAGTATTTT.

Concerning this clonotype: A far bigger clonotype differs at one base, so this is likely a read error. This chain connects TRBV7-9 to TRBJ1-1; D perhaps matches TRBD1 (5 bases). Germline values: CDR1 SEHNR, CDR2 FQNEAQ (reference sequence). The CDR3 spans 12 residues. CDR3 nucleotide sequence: TGTGCCAGCAGCTTAGGGGGCACTGAAGCTTTATTT. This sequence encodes CASSLGGTEALF.

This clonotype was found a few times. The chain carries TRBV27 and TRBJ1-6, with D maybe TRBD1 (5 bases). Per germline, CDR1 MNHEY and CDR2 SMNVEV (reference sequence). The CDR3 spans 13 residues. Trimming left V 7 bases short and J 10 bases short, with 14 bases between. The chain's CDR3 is CASTPGLRSPLHF. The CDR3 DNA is TGTGCCAGCACTCCAGGGCTCAGATCACCCCTCCACTTT.

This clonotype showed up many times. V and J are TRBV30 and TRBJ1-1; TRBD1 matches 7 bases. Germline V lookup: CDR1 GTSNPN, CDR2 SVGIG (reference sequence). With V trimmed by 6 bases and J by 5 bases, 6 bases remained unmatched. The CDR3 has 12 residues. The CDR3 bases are TGTGCCTGTTCTAGGGGGCGGACTGAAGCTTTCTTT. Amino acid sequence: CACSRGRTEAFF.

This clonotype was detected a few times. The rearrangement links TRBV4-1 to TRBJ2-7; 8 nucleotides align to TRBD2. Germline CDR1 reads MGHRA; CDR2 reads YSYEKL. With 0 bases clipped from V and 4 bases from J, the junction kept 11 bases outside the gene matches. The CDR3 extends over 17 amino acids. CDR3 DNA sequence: TGCGCCAGCAGCCAAGAATTGCGGGGGGCGCCCCTATACGAGCAGTACTTC. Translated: CASSQELRGAPLYEQYF.

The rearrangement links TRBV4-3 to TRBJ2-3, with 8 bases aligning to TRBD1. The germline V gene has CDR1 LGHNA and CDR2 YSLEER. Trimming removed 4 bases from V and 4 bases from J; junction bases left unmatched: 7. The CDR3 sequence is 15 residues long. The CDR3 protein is CASSPGTGVADTQYF. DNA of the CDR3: TGCGCCAGCAGCCCCGGGACAGGCGTTGCAGATACGCAGTATTTT.

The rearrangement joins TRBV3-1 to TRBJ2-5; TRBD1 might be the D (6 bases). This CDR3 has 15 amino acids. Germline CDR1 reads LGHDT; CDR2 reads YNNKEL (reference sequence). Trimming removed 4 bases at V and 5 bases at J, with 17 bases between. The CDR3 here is CASSLRGSRGETQYF. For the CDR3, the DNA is TGTGCCAGCAGCCTCCGGGGTTCGAGGGGGGAGACCCAGTACTTC.

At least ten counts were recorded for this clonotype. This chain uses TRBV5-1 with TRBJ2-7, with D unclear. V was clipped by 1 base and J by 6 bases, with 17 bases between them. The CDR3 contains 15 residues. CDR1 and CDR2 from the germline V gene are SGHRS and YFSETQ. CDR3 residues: CASSLTPPPRREQYF. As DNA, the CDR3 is TGCGCCAGCAGCTTGACCCCACCTCCCCGCCGCGAGCAGTACTTC.

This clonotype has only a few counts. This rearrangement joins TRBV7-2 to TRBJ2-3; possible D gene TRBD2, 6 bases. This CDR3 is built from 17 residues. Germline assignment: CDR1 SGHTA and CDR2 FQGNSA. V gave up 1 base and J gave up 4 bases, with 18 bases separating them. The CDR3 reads CASSLGVGGAPSDTQYF. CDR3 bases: TGTGCCAGCAGCTTAGGGGTGGGAGGAGCCCCTTCAGATACGCAGTATTTT.

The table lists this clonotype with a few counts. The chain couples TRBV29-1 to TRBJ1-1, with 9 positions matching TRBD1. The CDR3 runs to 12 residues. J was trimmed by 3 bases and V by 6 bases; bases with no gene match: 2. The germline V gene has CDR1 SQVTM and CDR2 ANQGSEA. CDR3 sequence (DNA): TGCAGCGTCCGGACAGGGGACACTGAAGCTTTCTTT. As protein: CSVRTGDTEAFF.

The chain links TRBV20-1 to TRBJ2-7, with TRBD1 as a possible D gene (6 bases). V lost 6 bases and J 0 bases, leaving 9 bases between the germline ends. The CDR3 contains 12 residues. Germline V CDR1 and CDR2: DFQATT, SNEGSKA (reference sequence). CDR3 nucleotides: TGCAGTGCAAAGGGGGACTCCTACGAGCAGTACTTC. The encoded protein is CSAKGDSYEQYF.

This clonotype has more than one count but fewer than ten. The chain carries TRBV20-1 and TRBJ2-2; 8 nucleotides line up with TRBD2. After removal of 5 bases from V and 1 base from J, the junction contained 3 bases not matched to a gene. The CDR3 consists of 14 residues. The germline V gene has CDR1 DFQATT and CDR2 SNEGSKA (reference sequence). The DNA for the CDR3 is TGCAGTGCTCGAAGCGGGAGGAACACCGGGGAGCTGTTTTTT. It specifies CSARSGRNTGELFF.

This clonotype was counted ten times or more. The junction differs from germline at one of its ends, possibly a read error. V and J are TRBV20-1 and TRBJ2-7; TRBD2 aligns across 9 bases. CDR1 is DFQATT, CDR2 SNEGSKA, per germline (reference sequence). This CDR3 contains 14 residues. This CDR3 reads CSARIPGLAYAQYF. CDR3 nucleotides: TGCAGTGCCAGAATCCCGGGACTAGCCTACGCGCAGTACTTC.

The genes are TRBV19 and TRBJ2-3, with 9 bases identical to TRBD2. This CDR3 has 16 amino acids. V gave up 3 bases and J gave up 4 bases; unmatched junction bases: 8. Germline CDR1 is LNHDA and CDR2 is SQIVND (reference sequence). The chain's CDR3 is CASSMGGRGLSDTQYF. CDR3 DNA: TGTGCCAGTAGTATGGGCGGGAGGGGGTTGTCAGATACGCAGTATTTT.

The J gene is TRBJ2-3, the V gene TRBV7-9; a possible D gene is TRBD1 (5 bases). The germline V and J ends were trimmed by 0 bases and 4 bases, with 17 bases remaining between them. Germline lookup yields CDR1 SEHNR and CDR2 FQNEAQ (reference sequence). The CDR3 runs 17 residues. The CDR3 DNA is TGTGCCAGCAGCTTAGCCCAGGGTAAGCCCGAGGCAGATACGCAGTATTTT. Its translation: CASSLAQGKPEADTQYF.

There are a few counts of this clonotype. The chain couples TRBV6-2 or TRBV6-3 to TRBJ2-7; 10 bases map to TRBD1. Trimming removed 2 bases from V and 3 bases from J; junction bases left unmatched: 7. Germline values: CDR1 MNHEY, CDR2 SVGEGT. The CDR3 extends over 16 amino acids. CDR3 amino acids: CASSYDGTGDYYEQYF. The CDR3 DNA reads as TGTGCCAGCAGTTACGACGGGACAGGGGATTACTACGAGCAGTACTTC.

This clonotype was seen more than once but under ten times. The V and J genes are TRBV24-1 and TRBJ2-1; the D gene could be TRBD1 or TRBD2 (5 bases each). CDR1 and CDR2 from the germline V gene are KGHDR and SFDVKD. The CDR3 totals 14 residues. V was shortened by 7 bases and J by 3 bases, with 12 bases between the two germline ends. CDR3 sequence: CATSRDELYNEQFF. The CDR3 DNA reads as TGTGCCACCAGCCGGGACGAACTCTACAATGAGCAGTTCTTC.

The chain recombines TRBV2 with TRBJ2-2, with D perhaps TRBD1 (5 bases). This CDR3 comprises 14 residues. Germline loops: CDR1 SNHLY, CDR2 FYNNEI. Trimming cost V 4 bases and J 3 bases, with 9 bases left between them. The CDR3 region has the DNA TGTGCCAGCAGTGTGGGGCAGTACACCGGGGAGCTGTTTTTT. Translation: CASSVGQYTGELFF. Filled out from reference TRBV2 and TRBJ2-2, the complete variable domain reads EPEVTQTPSHQVTQMGQEVILRCVPISNHLYFYWYRQILGQKVEFLVSFYNNEISEKSEIFDDQFSVERPDGSNFTLKIRSTKLEDSAMYFCASSVGQYTGELFFGEGSRLTVL.

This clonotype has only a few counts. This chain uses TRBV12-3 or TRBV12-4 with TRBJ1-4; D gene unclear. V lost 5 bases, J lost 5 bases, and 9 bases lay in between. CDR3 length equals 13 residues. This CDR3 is CASSRRLNEKLFF. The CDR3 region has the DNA TGTGCCAGCAGTCGAAGGTTGAATGAAAAACTGTTTTTT.

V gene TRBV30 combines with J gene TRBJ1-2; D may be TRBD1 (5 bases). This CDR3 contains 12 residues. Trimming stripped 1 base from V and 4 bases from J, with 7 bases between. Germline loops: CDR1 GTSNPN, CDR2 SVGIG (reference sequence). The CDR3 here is CAWSGGTYGYTF. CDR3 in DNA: TGTGCCTGGAGTGGGGGGACCTATGGCTACACCTTC.

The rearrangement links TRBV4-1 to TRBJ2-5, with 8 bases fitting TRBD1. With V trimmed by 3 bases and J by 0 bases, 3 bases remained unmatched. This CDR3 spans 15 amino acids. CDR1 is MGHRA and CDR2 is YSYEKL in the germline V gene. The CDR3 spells CASSQADRDQETQYF. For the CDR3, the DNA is TGCGCCAGCAGCCAGGCGGACAGGGACCAAGAGACCCAGTACTTC.

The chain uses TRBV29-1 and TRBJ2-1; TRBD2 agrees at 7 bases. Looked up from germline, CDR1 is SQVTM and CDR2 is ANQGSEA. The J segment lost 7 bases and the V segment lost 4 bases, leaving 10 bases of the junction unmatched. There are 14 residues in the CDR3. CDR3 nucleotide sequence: TGCAGCGTTGTAATGCGGCTAGCGGTGAATGAGCAGTTCTTC. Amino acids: CSVVMRLAVNEQFF.